The entry that follows covers one T cell receptor beta chain sequence. This clone has just a few counts. It lacks a known antigen. There are no base qualities to consult, and no much larger clone falls within one base. This sample was taken from a study of blood T cell repertoires in COVID-19 (dated by TCRdb to 2018 to 2021). As for the study more broadly: The collaborator samples originated in the United States, Italy and Spain and spanned the acute and convalescent phases of COVID-19. The material from the prospective study consisted of cDNA or gDNA derived from T cells, B-cell-depleted T cells, or PBMCs. The dataset comprised deeply sampled blood TCRbeta repertoires from subjects exposed to, actively infected with, or recovered from COVID-19. The repertoires were made available in a free public database intended to serve as a resource for research on the immune response to SARS-CoV-2. The samples were drawn from two sources: the first 160 participants of the ongoing ImmuneRACE study, and 1,254 subjects contributed by 6 global collaborators. The sample metadata nearly always contained a de-identified subject ID, COVID-19 status, age in years and sex. HLA class I and class II types, where available, came from metadata supplied by the sample provider rather than from assay-based typing. The study at large found these results: How much clinical and demographic metadata was included differed by source and by participant, and the metadata was provided uncurated.

One collaborating source in Seattle enrolled patients during active infection and followed them longitudinally through the course of disease. Whole blood was collected in K2EDTA tubes by collaborating institutions according to the institutions' own protocols. Collaborator samples were shipped for TCRbeta analysis as frozen whole blood, isolated PBMCs, or DNA extracted from either sample type. The immunoSEQ Assay, a bias-controlled multiplex PCR, was used to amplify TCRbeta CDR3 regions from genomic DNA. The authors processed their data as follows. The number of nucleated cells in each sample was estimated by amplification of reference gene primers within the assay. To quantify the absolute abundance of each unique TCRbeta CDR3 rearrangement, sequence reads were collapsed and filtered. For each sample, productive Simpson clonality was calculated by taking the square root of Simpson's diversity index across productive rearrangements. TCRdb took this table from immuneACCESS and kept in-frame rearrangements with V and J called. Such tables lack part of the clones; where checked against another copy, unresolved V genes explain under half of the gap, and the rest is unexplained. V and J calls and clone size follow that table, whereas D and trimming were derived from the DNA. In all, the sample holds a few hundred thousand clones, and around four fifths of those were seen once. The top ten clones comprise approximately 8% of the sample.

Sample: peripheral blood. The clonotype originates from a woman of 80 years or more with COVID-19, enrolled during active disease.

The DNA is TGTGCCAGCAGCTTACCGCCAACAGTCTCGAATTCACCCCTCCACTTT. This is translated as CASSLPPTVSNSPLHF. Rearrangement joined TRBV11-3 to TRBJ1-6; no D gene call is confident. V is cut by 2 bases and J by 7 bases, and the space between the germline ends is 15 bases. The CDR3 runs 16 residues from the cysteine to the phenylalanine. Only the CDR3 part of the read is kept: 48 bases, read in frame from the first base. Looking up the germline V gene yields CDR1 SGHNT and CDR2 YENEEA. Where the CDR3 stops, the reference TRBV11-3 and TRBJ1-6 genes take over; the full variable domain is EAGVVQSPRYKIIEKKQPVAFWCNPISGHNTLYWYLQNLGQGPELLIRYENEEAVDDSQLPKDRFSAERLKGVDSTLKIQPAELGDSAVYLCASSLPPTVSNSPLHFGNGTRLTVT.